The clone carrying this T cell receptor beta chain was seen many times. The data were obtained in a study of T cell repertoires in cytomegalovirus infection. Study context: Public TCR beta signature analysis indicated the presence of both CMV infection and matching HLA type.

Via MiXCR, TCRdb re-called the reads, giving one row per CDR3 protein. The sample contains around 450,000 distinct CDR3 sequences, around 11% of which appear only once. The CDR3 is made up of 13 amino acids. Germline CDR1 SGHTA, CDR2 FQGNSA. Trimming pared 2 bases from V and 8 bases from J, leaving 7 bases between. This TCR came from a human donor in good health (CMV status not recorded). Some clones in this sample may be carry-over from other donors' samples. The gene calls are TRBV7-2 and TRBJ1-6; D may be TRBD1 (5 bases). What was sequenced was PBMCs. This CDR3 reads CASSLQGHSPLHF. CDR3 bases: TGTGCCAGCAGCTTACAGGGACATTCACCCCTCCACTTT.